This TCR beta chain was captured by sequencing in a study of cytomegalovirus exposure and HLA in healthy donors. Study results and caveats: Being productive about 87% or about 30% of the time was typical of most TCR beta V segments in an earlier analysis. The analysis excluded some indistinguishable V segments, including TRBV6-2 and TRBV6-3. In vitro assays verified that three CMV-associated chains recognized CMV antigens specifically.

V lost 4 bases, J lost 5 bases, and 15 bases lay in between. Germline V gene data show CDR1 as SNHLY and CDR2 as FYNNEI. There are 14 residues in the CDR3. Details on this clone: The antigen remains undetermined.

Vbeta (60) and Jbeta (13) primers were used in the PCR. In the study's own analysis: In a later analysis, the count reached 76 million or so unique TCR beta chains, with 10 million to 14 million shared. Clones were read by immunoSEQ multiplex PCR, and TCRdb kept only the in-frame ones, dropping some. V and J calls and clone size are those listed in that table; D and trimming were worked out from the DNA. This table holds approximately 180,000 clones, about four fifths found once. This clonotype originated in a woman aged 18 to 35 in good health and CMV-seropositive. The sample taken for sequencing was PBMCs. The gene calls are TRBV2 and TRBJ2-7; TRBD1 is a possible D gene (6 bases). CDR3 sequence (DNA): TGTGCCAGCAGTGGGTTAACAGGGTTCCACGAGCAGTACTTC. It yields the protein CASSGLTGFHEQYF.